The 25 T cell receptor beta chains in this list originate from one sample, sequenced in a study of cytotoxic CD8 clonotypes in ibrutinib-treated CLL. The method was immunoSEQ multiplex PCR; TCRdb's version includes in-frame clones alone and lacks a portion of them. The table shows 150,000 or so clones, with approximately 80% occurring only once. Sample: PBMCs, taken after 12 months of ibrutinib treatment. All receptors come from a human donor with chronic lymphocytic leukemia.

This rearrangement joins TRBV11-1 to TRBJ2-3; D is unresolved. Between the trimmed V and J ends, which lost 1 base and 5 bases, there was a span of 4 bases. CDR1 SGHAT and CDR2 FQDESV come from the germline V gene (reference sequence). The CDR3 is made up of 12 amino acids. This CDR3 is CASSLVIDTQYF. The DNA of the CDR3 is TGTGCCAGCAGCTTAGTAATAGATACGCAGTATTTT.

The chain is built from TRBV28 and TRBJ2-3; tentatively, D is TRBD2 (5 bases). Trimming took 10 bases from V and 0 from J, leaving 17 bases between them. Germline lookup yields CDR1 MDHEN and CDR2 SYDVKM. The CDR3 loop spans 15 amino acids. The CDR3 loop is CATGGLTESTDTQYF. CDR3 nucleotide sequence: TGTGCCACCGGCGGGCTGACGGAGAGCACAGATACGCAGTATTTT.

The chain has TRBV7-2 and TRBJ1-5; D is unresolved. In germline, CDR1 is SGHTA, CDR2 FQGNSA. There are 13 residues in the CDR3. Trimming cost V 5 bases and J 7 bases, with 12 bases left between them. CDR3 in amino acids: CASSQSPGQPQHF. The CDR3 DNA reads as TGTGCCAGCAGCCAATCCCCCGGGCAGCCCCAGCATTTT.

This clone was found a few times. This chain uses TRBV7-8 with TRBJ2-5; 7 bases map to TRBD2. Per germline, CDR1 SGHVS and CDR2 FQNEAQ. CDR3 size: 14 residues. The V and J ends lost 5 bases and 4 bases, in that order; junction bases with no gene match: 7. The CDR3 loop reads CASSPRLAVETQYF. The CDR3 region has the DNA TGTGCCAGCAGCCCCAGGCTAGCGGTAGAGACCCAGTACTTC.

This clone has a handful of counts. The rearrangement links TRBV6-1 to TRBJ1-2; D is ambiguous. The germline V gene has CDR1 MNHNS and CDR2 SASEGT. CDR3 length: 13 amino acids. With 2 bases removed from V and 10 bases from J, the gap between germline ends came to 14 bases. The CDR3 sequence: CASSELGSPTYTF. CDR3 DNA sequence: TGTGCCAGCAGTGAATTGGGCAGTCCGACCTACACCTTC.

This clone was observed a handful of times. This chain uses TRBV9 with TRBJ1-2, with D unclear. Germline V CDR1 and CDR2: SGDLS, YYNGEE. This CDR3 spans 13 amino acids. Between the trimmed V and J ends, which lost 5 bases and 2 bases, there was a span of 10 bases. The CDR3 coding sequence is TGTGCCAGCAGATCGAAAGAGAACTATGGCTACACCTTC. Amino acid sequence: CASRSKENYGYTF.

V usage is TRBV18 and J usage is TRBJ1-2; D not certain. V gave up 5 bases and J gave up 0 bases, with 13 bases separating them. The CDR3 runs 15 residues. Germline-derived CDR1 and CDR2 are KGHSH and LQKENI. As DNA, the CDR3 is TGTGCCAGCTCAAGGGATCTCGATCCTAACTATGGCTACACCTTC. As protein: CASSRDLDPNYGYTF.

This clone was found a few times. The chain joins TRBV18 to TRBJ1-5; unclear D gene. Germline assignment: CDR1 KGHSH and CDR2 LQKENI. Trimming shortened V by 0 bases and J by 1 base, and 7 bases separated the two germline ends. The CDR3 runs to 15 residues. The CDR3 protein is CASSPPMGSNQPQHF. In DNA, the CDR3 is TGTGCCAGCTCACCACCGATGGGGAGCAATCAGCCCCAGCATTTT.

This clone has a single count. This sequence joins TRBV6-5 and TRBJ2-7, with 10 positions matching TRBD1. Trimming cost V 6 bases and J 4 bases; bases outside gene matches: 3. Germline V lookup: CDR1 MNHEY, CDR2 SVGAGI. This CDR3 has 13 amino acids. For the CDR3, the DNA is TGTGCCAGCAGGAGGGACAGGGGATACGAGCAGTACTTC. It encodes CASRRDRGYEQYF.

The CDR3 region is CAISELTGGAQSTEAFF. In DNA, the CDR3 is TGTGCCATCAGTGAGTTAACCGGGGGAGCGCAGAGCACTGAAGCTTTCTTT. The chain couples TRBV10-3 to TRBJ1-1, with D perhaps matching TRBD1 (5 bases). Germline CDR1 and CDR2: ENHRY and SYGVKD. The CDR3 totals 17 residues. The ends were cut back, 1 base at V and 4 bases at J, with 19 bases in the middle.

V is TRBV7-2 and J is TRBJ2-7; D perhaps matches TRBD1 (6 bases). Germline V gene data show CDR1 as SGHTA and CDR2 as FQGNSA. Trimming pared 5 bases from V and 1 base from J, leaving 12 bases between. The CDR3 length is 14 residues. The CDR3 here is CASSKNRESYEQYF. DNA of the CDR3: TGTGCCAGCAGCAAGAACAGGGAATCCTACGAGCAGTACTTC. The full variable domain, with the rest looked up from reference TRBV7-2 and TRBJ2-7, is GAGVSQSPSNKVTEKGKDVELRCDPISGHTALYWYRQSLGQGLEFLIYFQGNSAPDKSGLPSDRFSAERTGGSVSTLTIQRTQQEDSAVYLCASSKNRESYEQYFGPGTRLTVT.

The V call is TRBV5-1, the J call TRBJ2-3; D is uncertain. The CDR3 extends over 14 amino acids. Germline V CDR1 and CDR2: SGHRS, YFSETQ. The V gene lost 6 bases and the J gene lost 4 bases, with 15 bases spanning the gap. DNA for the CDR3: TGCGCCAGCACGCCGCTAGTATTCGCAGATACGCAGTATTTT. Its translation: CASTPLVFADTQYF.

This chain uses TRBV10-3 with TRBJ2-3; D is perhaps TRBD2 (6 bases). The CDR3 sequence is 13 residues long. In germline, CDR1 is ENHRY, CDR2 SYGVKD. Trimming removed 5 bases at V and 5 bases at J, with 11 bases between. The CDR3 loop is CAISFGGIDTQYF. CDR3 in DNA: TGTGCCATCAGTTTCGGGGGAATAGATACGCAGTATTTT.

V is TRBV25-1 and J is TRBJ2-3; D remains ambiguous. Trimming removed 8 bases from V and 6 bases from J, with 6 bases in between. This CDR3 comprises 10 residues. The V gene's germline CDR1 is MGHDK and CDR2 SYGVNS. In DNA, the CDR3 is TGTGCCAGCTACTTGGATACGCAGTATTTT. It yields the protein CASYLDTQYF.

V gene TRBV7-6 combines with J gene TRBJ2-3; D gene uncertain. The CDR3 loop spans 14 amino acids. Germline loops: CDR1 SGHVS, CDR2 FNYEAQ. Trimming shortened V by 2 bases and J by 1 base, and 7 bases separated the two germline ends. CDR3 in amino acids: CASSLWVGTDTQYF. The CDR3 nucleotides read TGTGCCAGCAGCTTATGGGTAGGCACAGATACGCAGTATTTT.

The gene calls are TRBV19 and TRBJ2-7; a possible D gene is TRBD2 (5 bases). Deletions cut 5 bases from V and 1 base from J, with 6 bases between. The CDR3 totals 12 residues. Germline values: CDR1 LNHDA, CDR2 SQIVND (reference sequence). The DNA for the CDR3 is TGTGCCAGTAGTCCGGGATCCTACGAGCAGTACTTC. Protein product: CASSPGSYEQYF.

The CDR3 nucleotides read TGTGCCAGCTCACCACCCGGACTAGCTTCCGGGGAGCTGTTTTTT. Its protein product is CASSPPGLASGELFF. The chain employs TRBV18 and TRBJ2-2, with TRBD2 identical over 8 bases. The ends lost 0 bases at V and 6 bases at J; junction bases unmatched: 3. This CDR3 comprises 15 residues. Looked up from germline, CDR1 is KGHSH and CDR2 is LQKENI.

The CDR3 bases are TGTGCCAGCAGCCCGACACAGGGGCCCCTCAACACTGAAGCTTTCTTT. Amino acid sequence: CASSPTQGPLNTEAFF. The chain combines TRBV16 with TRBJ1-1, with TRBD1 matching 7 bases. The ends lost 4 bases at V and 2 bases at J; junction bases unmatched: 10. Per the germline V gene, CDR1 is KGHSY and CDR2 is FQNENV. CDR3 length: 16 amino acids. The entire variable domain, with the rest obtained from reference TRBV16 and TRBJ1-1, is as follows: GEEVAQTPKHLVRGEGQKAKLYCAPIKGHSYVFWYQQVLKNEFKFLISFQNENVFDETGMPKERFSAKCLPNSPCSLEIQATKLEDSAVYFCASSPTQGPLNTEAFFGQGTRLTVV.

CDR3 residues: CASSMTGGRYYEQYF. CDR3 nucleotides: TGTGCCAGTAGTATGACAGGGGGAAGGTACTACGAGCAGTACTTC. The rearrangement links TRBV19 to TRBJ2-7, with 9 bases identical to TRBD1. Germline lookup yields CDR1 LNHDA and CDR2 SQIVND (reference sequence). This CDR3 contains 15 residues. V dropped 3 bases and J dropped 3; count of bases not matched to a gene: 6.

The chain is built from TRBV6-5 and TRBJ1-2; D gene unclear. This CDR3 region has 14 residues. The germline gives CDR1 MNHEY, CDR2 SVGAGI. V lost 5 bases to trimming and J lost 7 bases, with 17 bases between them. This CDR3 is CASSTTPMAGGYTF. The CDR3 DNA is TGTGCCAGCAGTACGACTCCTATGGCGGGTGGCTACACCTTC.

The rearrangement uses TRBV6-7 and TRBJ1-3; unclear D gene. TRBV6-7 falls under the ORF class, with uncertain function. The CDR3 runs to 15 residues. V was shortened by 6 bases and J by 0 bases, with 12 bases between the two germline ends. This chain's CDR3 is CASRQSPFSGNTIYF. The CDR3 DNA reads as TGTGCCAGCAGACAGAGCCCTTTCTCTGGAAACACCATATATTTT.

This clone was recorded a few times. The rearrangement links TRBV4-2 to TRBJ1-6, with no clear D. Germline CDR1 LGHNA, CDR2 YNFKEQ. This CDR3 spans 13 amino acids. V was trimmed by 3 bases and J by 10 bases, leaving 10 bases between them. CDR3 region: CASSHGLLSPLHF. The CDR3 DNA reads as TGTGCCAGCAGCCATGGCCTGTTGTCACCCCTCCACTTT.

The CDR3 bases are TGTGCCAGCAGCCCGAACCCCGGGACTAGCGGCGGGGAGCTGTTTTTT. Translation gives CASSPNPGTSGGELFF. This chain uses TRBV9 with TRBJ2-2; 11 bases line up with TRBD2. This CDR3 comprises 16 residues. V lost 4 bases to trimming and J lost 7 bases; unmatched junction nucleotides: 9. Germline CDR1 is SGDLS and CDR2 is YYNGEE.

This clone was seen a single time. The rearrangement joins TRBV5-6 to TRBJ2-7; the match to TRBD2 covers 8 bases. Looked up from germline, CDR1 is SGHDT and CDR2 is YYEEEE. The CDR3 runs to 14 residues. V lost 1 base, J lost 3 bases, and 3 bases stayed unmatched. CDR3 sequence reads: CASSLTSGFYEQYF. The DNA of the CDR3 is TGTGCCAGCAGCTTGACTAGCGGATTCTACGAGCAGTACTTC.

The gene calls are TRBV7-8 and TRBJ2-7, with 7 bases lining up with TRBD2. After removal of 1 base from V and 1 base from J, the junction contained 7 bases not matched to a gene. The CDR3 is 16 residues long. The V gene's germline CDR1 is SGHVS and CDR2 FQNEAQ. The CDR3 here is CASSLVLGGFSYEQYF. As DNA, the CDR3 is TGTGCCAGCAGCTTAGTTCTCGGGGGGTTTTCCTACGAGCAGTACTTC.